The T cell receptor (beta chain) under discussion was sequenced for a study of T-cell memory formation after mild COVID-19. About the research overall: Largely, TCR clusters stayed within a single donor. Study-level findings and limits: Clones that shrank (day 15 to 85) were balanced CD4/CD8, whereas later expanders leaned CD4+. Pre-infection memory held some responding clones, suggesting pre-existing cross-reactive T cells responded.

With V trimmed by 1 base and J by 4 bases, 4 bases remained unmatched. This CDR3 is built from 15 residues. Germline V CDR1 and CDR2: SGHTA, FQGNSA. This clonotype was counted between two and nine times. Antigen: not known. TCRalpha and TCRbeta libraries used 5'RACE with constant-segment primers and UMIs. TCRdb re-called the 5' RACE reads with MiXCR, one entry per CDR3 protein. The table lists roughly 610,000 distinct CDR3 sequences, approximately 15% of them singletons. The receptor was derived from an adult woman who had mild COVID-19 (a few samples of this study predate the infection). Cell type and time point are not known. V and J are TRBV7-2 and TRBJ2-1, with 7 bases matching TRBD2. Sequencing used PBMCs or a T cell subset sorted from them (not recorded which). CDR3 residues: CASSLGVAGYNEQFF. For the CDR3, the DNA is TGTGCCAGCAGCTTAGGGGTAGCGGGTTACAATGAGCAGTTCTTC.